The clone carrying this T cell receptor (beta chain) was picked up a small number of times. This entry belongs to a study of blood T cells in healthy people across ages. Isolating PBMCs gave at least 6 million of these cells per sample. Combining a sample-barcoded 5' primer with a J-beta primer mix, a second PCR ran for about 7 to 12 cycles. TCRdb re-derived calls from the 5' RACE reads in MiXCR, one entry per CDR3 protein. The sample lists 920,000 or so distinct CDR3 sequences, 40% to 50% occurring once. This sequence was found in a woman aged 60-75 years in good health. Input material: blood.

The CDR3 nucleotides read TGTGCCAGCAGCCAACGCGCGGGAGTGGGAGATACGCAGTATTTT. Translation: CASSQRAGVGDTQYF. The chain employs TRBV4-2 and TRBJ2-3; 7 bases are shared with TRBD2. V lost 2 bases to trimming and J lost 5 bases; unmatched junction nucleotides: 7. Looked up from germline, CDR1 is LGHNA and CDR2 is YNFKEQ. The CDR3 sequence is 15 residues long.